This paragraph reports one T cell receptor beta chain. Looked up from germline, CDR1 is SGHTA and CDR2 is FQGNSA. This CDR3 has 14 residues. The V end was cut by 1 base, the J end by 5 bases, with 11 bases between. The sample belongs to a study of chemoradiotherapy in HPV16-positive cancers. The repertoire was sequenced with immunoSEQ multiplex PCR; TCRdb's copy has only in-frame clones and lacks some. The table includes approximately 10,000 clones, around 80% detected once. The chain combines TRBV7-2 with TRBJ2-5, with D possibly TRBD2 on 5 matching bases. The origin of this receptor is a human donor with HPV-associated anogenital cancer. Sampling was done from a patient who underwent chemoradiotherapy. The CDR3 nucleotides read TGTGCCAGCAGCTTAGGTTCGGGGTTGGAGACCCAGTACTTC. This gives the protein CASSLGSGLETQYF.